A single sample gave rise to the 27 T cell receptor beta chains below, sequenced in a study of blood T cell repertoires in COVID-19. Using immunoSEQ multiplex PCR, the repertoire was profiled, and TCRdb retains in-frame clones only, with some absent. The sample comprises about 120,000 clones, approximately 90% of which are singletons, and about 18% rests with the top ten. Material for sequencing was peripheral blood. The source of these receptors is a human donor with acute or convalescent COVID-19. The donor label of this sample is uncertain.

This clone was observed a handful of times. The chain recombines TRBV28 with TRBJ1-2; perhaps TRBD1 as D (5 bases). From germline, CDR1 is MDHEN and CDR2 SYDVKM. Trimming pared 1 base from V and 1 base from J, leaving 22 bases between. The CDR3 extends over 19 amino acids. CDR3 sequence: CASSLSVATAPWSNYGYTF. The CDR3 DNA reads TGTGCCAGCAGTTTATCGGTGGCGACAGCGCCCTGGAGTAACTATGGCTACACCTTC.

The V gene is TRBV29-1, the J gene TRBJ1-1; no definite D call. There are 11 residues in the CDR3. V was shortened by 5 bases and J by 1 base, with 5 bases between the two germline ends. CDR1 is SQVTM, CDR2 ANQGSEA, per germline. The CDR3 region has the DNA TGCAGCGTTAACAGGAACACTGAAGCTTTCTTT. This sequence encodes CSVNRNTEAFF. The whole variable domain, remainder taken from reference TRBV29-1 and TRBJ1-1, is SAVISQKPSRDICQRGTSLTIQCQVDSQVTMMFWYRQQPGQSLTLIATANQGSEATYESGFVIDKFPISRPNLTFSTLTVSNMSPEDSSIYLCSVNRNTEAFFGQGTRLTVV.

The V call is TRBV12-1, the J call TRBJ2-7; no DNA check was done on the table's D call, TRBD1. TRBV12-1 is given as a pseudogene. The CDR3 contains 15 residues. In nucleotides, the CDR3 is TGTGCCAGCAGCCCTCAGGGACAGTCCTCTGGCGAGCAGTACTTC. Translating it yields CASSPQGQSSGEQYF.

The rearrangement links TRBV25-1 to TRBJ1-5; maybe TRBD1 (6 bases). CDR3 length: 15 amino acids. Germline V gene sequence: CDR1 MGHDK, CDR2 SYGVNS. Trimming stripped 1 base from V and 4 bases from J, with 11 bases between. DNA of the CDR3: TGTGCCAGCAGTGAATGGGGGGGGCCAAATCAGCCCCAGCATTTT. This encodes CASSEWGGPNQPQHF.

This chain uses TRBV2 with TRBJ1-5, with 8 bases aligning to TRBD1. CDR1 is SNHLY, CDR2 FYNNEI, per germline. V shed 4 bases, J shed 4 bases, and the junction held 6 bases outside the gene matches. This CDR3 is built from 15 residues. The CDR3 DNA sequence: TGTGCCAGCAGTGTTAGGACAGGGAAAAATCAGCCCCAGCATTTT. This codes for CASSVRTGKNQPQHF.

V gene TRBV30 combines with J gene TRBJ1-1, with D possibly being TRBD1 (6 bases). Germline V lookup: CDR1 GTSNPN, CDR2 SVGIG (reference sequence). V was pared by 0 bases and J by 5 bases, with 16 bases between. There are 15 residues in the CDR3. CDR3 in amino acids: CAWSVWRGARTEAFF. CDR3 bases: TGTGCCTGGAGTGTATGGCGGGGGGCGAGGACTGAAGCTTTCTTT.

A few counts support this clone. The chain couples TRBV5-1 to TRBJ2-1, with TRBD2 as a possible D gene (6 bases). Germline values: CDR1 SGHRS, CDR2 YFSETQ. The CDR3 spans 15 residues. V lost 6 bases to trimming and J lost 0 bases, with 13 bases between them. The CDR3 DNA is TGCGCCAGCAACATAGCGGCGAGCTCCTACAATGAGCAGTTCTTC. Translated, it gives CASNIAASSYNEQFF.

The chain links TRBV28 to TRBJ1-2, with 9 positions matching TRBD1. Trimming removed 5 bases from V and 1 base from J; junction bases left unmatched: 5. The CDR3 extends over 15 amino acids. Germline V CDR1 and CDR2: MDHEN, SYDVKM. CDR3 sequence: CASSIRQGGNYGYTF. The CDR3 region has the DNA TGTGCCAGCAGTATCAGACAGGGGGGTAACTATGGCTACACCTTC.

The chain carries TRBV7-2 and TRBJ1-2; D unclear. The CDR3 loop spans 15 amino acids. The V end lost 3 bases, the J end lost 4 bases, and 15 bases lay between the germline ends. The germline gives CDR1 SGHTA, CDR2 FQGNSA. The CDR3 region is CASSFAMDFFYGYTF. The CDR3 coding sequence is TGTGCCAGCAGCTTCGCGATGGACTTTTTCTATGGCTACACCTTC.

This chain connects TRBV7-9 to TRBJ2-2; D might be TRBD2 (5 bases). V lost 1 base to trimming and J lost 0 bases, with 9 bases between them. Germline V gene sequence: CDR1 SEHNR, CDR2 FQNEAQ (reference sequence). The CDR3 consists of 16 residues. This CDR3 is CASSLGSGTNTGELFF. Written as DNA, the CDR3 is TGTGCCAGCAGCTTAGGATCCGGGACGAACACCGGGGAGCTGTTTTTT. Full variable domain (remainder filled in from reference TRBV7-9 and TRBJ2-2): DTGVSQNPRHKITKRGQNVTFRCDPISEHNRLYWYRQTLGQGPEFLTYFQNEAQLEKSRLLSDRFSAERPKGSFSTLEIQRTEQGDSAMYLCASSLGSGTNTGELFFGEGSRLTVL.

This clone was seen a few times. The chain couples TRBV11-2 to TRBJ1-3; TRBD1 aligns across 7 bases. Trimming cost V 4 bases and J 4 bases; bases outside gene matches: 1. The CDR3 totals 13 residues. Per germline, CDR1 SGHAT and CDR2 FQNNGV. CDR3 nucleotides: TGTGCCAGCAGCTCGGGACAGGGAAACACCATATATTTT. It encodes CASSSGQGNTIYF.

The chain has TRBV18 and TRBJ2-3; D is perhaps TRBD1 (6 bases). This CDR3 has 14 amino acids. Germline V gene sequence: CDR1 KGHSH, CDR2 LQKENI. The V gene lost 3 bases and the J gene lost 6 bases, with 13 bases spanning the gap. As DNA, the CDR3 is TGTGCCAGCTCACCCACCCGGCAGGGGGATACGCAGTATTTT. Its protein product is CASSPTRQGDTQYF.

The V gene is TRBV18, the J gene TRBJ1-5; D might be TRBD1 (5 bases). The CDR3 has 15 amino acids. V dropped 6 bases and J dropped 3 bases, with 15 bases sitting between them. Looked up from germline, CDR1 is KGHSH and CDR2 is LQKENI. DNA of the CDR3: TGTGCCAGCTCGCTACTGGAGGGACTCAATCAGCCCCAGCATTTT. This encodes CASSLLEGLNQPQHF.

The V gene is TRBV7-8, the J gene TRBJ1-5; D may be TRBD1 (6 bases). The CDR3 runs to 15 residues. V lost 1 base and J 2 bases, leaving 9 bases between the germline ends. In germline, CDR1 is SGHVS, CDR2 FQNEAQ. The DNA for the CDR3 is TGTGCCAGCAGCTTAGATCACAGGGGCAATCAGCCCCAGCATTTT. It encodes CASSLDHRGNQPQHF.

The V call is TRBV3-1 (or the pseudogene TRBV3-2), the J call TRBJ2-5; D possibly corresponds to TRBD1 (6 bases). Germline V CDR1 and CDR2: LGHDT, YNNKEL (reference sequence). V dropped 1 base and J dropped 1 base, with 7 bases sitting between them. The CDR3 is 14 amino acids. The CDR3 coding sequence is TGTGCCAGCAGCCAAGGGGGGCCCCAAGAGACCCAGTACTTC. Amino acids: CASSQGGPQETQYF.

As regards this clone: Other DNA sequences in this sample translate to the same CDR3. The J gene is TRBJ1-1, the V gene TRBV29-1; 11 nucleotides align to TRBD1. V lost 4 bases and J lost 5; bases outside the gene matches: 3. Germline CDR1 SQVTM, CDR2 ANQGSEA. This CDR3 region has 13 residues. The DNA of the CDR3 is TGCAGCGTTGTCCGGGACAGGGGGACTGAAGCTTTCTTT. This sequence encodes CSVVRDRGTEAFF.

The chain recombines TRBV13 with TRBJ2-3; D perhaps matches TRBD1 (6 bases). The CDR3 runs 16 residues. V lost 2 bases and J lost 1, with 13 bases in between. Germline CDR1 PRHDT, CDR2 FYEKMQ (reference sequence). The CDR3 bases are TGTGCCAGCAGCTTATATACAGGGTCGGGCACAGATACGCAGTATTTT. Translation gives CASSLYTGSGTDTQYF. The variable domain in full, with the rest retrieved from reference TRBV13 and TRBJ2-3, is AAGVIQSPRHLIKEKRETATLKCYPIPRHDTVYWYQQGPGQDPQFLISFYEKMQSDKGSIPDRFSAQQFSDYHSELNMSSLELGDSALYFCASSLYTGSGTDTQYFGPGTRLTVL.

The rearrangement joins TRBV9 to TRBJ2-1; 7 positions agree with TRBD1. The CDR3 sequence is 14 residues long. Germline loops: CDR1 SGDLS, CDR2 YYNGEE. The V segment lost 3 bases and the J segment 5 bases; nucleotides outside the gene matches: 5. CDR3 protein: CASSDPTGNNEQFF. CDR3 nucleotides: TGTGCCAGCAGCGACCCGACAGGGAACAATGAGCAGTTCTTC.

The chain recombines TRBV12-5 with TRBJ2-1; 11 bases fit TRBD2. V lost 0 bases to trimming and J lost 1 base; unmatched junction nucleotides: 8. The CDR3 consists of 19 residues. Looked up from germline, CDR1 is LGHNT and CDR2 is FRNRAP. The CDR3, as DNA: TGTGCTAGTGGTTTGGTAGGACTAGCGGGTTCCCTTTCCTACAATGAGCAGTTCTTC. It translates to CASGLVGLAGSLSYNEQFF.

The rearrangement joins TRBV27 to TRBJ1-1; D not resolved. Germline V CDR1 and CDR2: MNHEY, SMNVEV (reference sequence). Trimming removed 5 bases from V and 1 base from J, with 11 bases in between. The CDR3 has 14 residues. Here the CDR3 reads CASSLTRQNTEAFF. For the CDR3, the DNA is TGTGCCAGCAGTCTCACCCGACAGAACACTGAAGCTTTCTTT.

This clone was seen more than once but under ten times. The chain carries TRBV2 and TRBJ2-5; no clear D. The germline V gene has CDR1 SNHLY and CDR2 FYNNEI. The CDR3 has 11 amino acids. The germline V and J ends were trimmed by 6 bases and 5 bases, with 7 bases remaining between them. The CDR3 protein is CASSLGETQYF. The CDR3 DNA reads as TGTGCCAGCAGCCTCGGGGAGACCCAGTACTTC.

The rearrangement links TRBV5-8 to TRBJ1-3, with D possibly being TRBD1 (5 bases). The CDR3 length is 16 residues. Trimming removed 0 bases from V and 0 bases from J, with 10 bases in between. Germline assignment: CDR1 SGHTS and CDR2 YDEGEE. For the CDR3, the DNA is TGTGCCAGCAGCTTGGTGTCGGGGGTCTCTGGAAACACCATATATTTT. This gives the protein CASSLVSGVSGNTIYF.

The chain combines TRBV14 with TRBJ1-2; D remains ambiguous. Germline loops: CDR1 SGHDN, CDR2 FVKESK. The CDR3 covers 13 residues. Trimming removed 1 base from V and 8 bases from J, with 11 bases in between. CDR3 DNA sequence: TGTGCCAGCAGCCAAGGGTCTGCGCGCGGCTACACCTTC. The encoded protein is CASSQGSARGYTF.

The chain uses TRBV19 and TRBJ2-5; 8 bases are shared with TRBD1. The germline gives CDR1 LNHDA, CDR2 SQIVND (reference sequence). V dropped 3 bases and J dropped 4; count of bases not matched to a gene: 7. The CDR3 contains 15 residues. CDR3 in DNA: TGTGCCAGTAGTATCAGCAGGGGGCTGATAGAGACCCAGTACTTC. It is translated as CASSISRGLIETQYF.

The chain joins TRBV28 to TRBJ2-7; D ambiguous. The V and J ends lost 4 bases and 5 bases respectively, with 12 bases between them. CDR1 is MDHEN, CDR2 SYDVKM, per germline. CDR3 length: 13 amino acids. CDR3 sequence reads: CASSSHTLDEQYF. The CDR3 nucleotides read TGTGCCAGCAGTTCGCATACTCTCGACGAGCAGTACTTC.

The chain uses TRBV5-6 and TRBJ1-4; TRBD1 agrees at 7 bases. Per germline, CDR1 SGHDT and CDR2 YYEEEE. The CDR3 is made up of 15 amino acids. J lost 4 bases, V lost 3 bases, and 6 bases had no gene match. This CDR3 is CASSSLGQYNEKLFF. Written as DNA, the CDR3 is TGTGCCAGCAGCTCCCTGGGACAGTATAATGAAAAACTGTTTTTT.

The gene calls are TRBV2 and TRBJ1-5; D uncertain. This CDR3 is built from 13 residues. In germline, CDR1 is SNHLY, CDR2 FYNNEI. Trimming shortened V by 5 bases and J by 10 bases, and 15 bases separated the two germline ends. The CDR3 DNA sequence: TGTGCCAGCAGTCCTCCCCCCGGCGGACCCCAGCATTTT. This codes for CASSPPPGGPQHF. The whole variable domain, remainder taken from reference TRBV2 and TRBJ1-5, is EPEVTQTPSHQVTQMGQEVILRCVPISNHLYFYWYRQILGQKVEFLVSFYNNEISEKSEIFDDQFSVERPDGSNFTLKIRSTKLEDSAMYFCASSPPPGGPQHFGDGTRLSIL.